This TCR beta chain was sequenced in a study of blood T cell repertoires in COVID-19. For recovered donors of Cohort 3, there were two negative PCRs, clearance, or symptom resolution. V gave up 5 bases and J gave up 0 bases; unmatched junction bases: 6. Per germline, CDR1 SGHRS and CDR2 YFSETQ. CDR3 size: 15 residues. Per the original data handling: Amplified reference gene primers provided the basis for estimating nucleated cell counts. Profiled with immunoSEQ multiplex PCR; TCRdb holds only in-frame clones, not every one. V and J calls plus clone size are reproduced from that table; the DNA served to infer D and trimming. The table shows a few hundred thousand clones, with 80% to 90% occurring only once.

The TCR originated in a man younger than 40 who had recovered from COVID-19. The chain employs TRBV5-1 and TRBJ1-2, with 8 bases matching TRBD1. Sequencing was done on a sample of PBMCs or T cells enriched from blood (not recorded which). This CDR3 reads CASRAGGTANYGYTF. The CDR3, as DNA: TGCGCCAGCAGGGCAGGGGGCACCGCTAACTATGGCTACACCTTC.